Listed here are 18 T cell receptor beta chains from one sample, sequenced in a study of blood T cell repertoires in COVID-19. Libraries were prepared by immunoSEQ multiplex PCR; TCRdb keeps only in-frame clonotypes and omits some of them. The repertoire holds some 400,000 clones, more than 70% seen once, with about 10% in the top ten. Sequencing input: peripheral blood. These receptors came from a woman in her 30s with COVID-19, enrolled during active disease.

This clone was picked up one time. The chain joins TRBV18 to TRBJ1-1, with 10 bases identical to TRBD1. Per germline, CDR1 KGHSH and CDR2 LQKENI. With V trimmed by 5 bases and J by 5 bases, 8 bases remained unmatched. CDR3 length equals 15 residues. CDR3 DNA: TGTGCCAGCTCAACCAAGACAGGGGGCGAAACTGAAGCTTTCTTT. Residues: CASSTKTGGETEAFF.

V is TRBV7-2 and J is TRBJ2-4; 7 bases are shared with TRBD1. With V trimmed by 3 bases and J by 0 bases, 5 bases remained unmatched. The CDR3 consists of 16 residues. The germline gives CDR1 SGHTA, CDR2 FQGNSA. Here the CDR3 DNA reads TGTGCCAGCAGCTTCCAGGGGGTACTAGCCAAAAACATTCAGTACTTC. It yields the protein CASSFQGVLAKNIQYF.

The rearrangement uses TRBV27 and TRBJ2-5, with 10 bases matching TRBD2. The CDR3 spans 16 residues. Germline loops: CDR1 MNHEY, CDR2 SMNVEV (reference sequence). V gave up 2 bases and J gave up 1 base; unmatched junction bases: 4. CDR3 region: CASSLTASGGQETQYF. The CDR3 nucleotides read TGTGCCAGCAGTTTAACGGCTAGCGGGGGCCAAGAGACCCAGTACTTC.

This clone turned up a few times. V usage is TRBV30 and J usage is TRBJ2-7; perhaps TRBD1 as D (6 bases). Germline-derived CDR1 and CDR2 are GTSNPN and SVGIG (reference sequence). Deletions cut 2 bases from V and 6 bases from J, with 11 bases between. The CDR3 is 12 amino acids. CDR3 nucleotides: TGTGCCTGGAGTCCCCAGGGGCGCGAGCAGTACTTC. Its translation is CAWSPQGREQYF.

This chain connects TRBV5-1 to TRBJ2-3; unclear D gene. Trimming took 0 bases from V and 0 from J, leaving 8 bases between them. The CDR3 spans 15 residues. The germline V gene has CDR1 SGHRS and CDR2 YFSETQ. As DNA, the CDR3 is TGCGCCAGCAGCTTGGACGGTTTTAGCACAGATACGCAGTATTTT. It encodes CASSLDGFSTDTQYF.

The gene calls are TRBV4-3 and TRBJ2-3; 7 nucleotides align to TRBD2. CDR3 length equals 18 residues. The germline CDR1 and CDR2 sequences are LGHNA and YSLEER. V trimming: 0 bases; J trimming: 6 bases; junction bases outside the gene matches: 15. This CDR3 is CASSQDLPSGTPGDTQYF. The CDR3 DNA reads TGCGCCAGCAGCCAAGACCTCCCTAGCGGAACCCCCGGGGATACGCAGTATTTT.

The J gene is TRBJ2-7, the V gene TRBV27; D is perhaps TRBD2 (7 bases). CDR1 and CDR2 from the germline V gene are MNHEY and SMNVEV (reference sequence). V lost 6 bases and J 5 bases, leaving 11 bases between the germline ends. This CDR3 region has 12 residues. CDR3 coding DNA: TGTGCCAGCAGGCGGGGGCGGAACGAGCAGTACTTC. Amino acid sequence: CASRRGRNEQYF.

This clone was counted between two and nine times. The genes are TRBV30 and TRBJ2-7; TRBD1 is a possible D gene (6 bases). Germline CDR1 and CDR2: GTSNPN and SVGIG (reference sequence). CDR3 length: 11 amino acids. The V and J ends lost 4 bases and 6 bases respectively, with 10 bases between them. CDR3 protein: CAWNQQGEQYF. CDR3 DNA sequence: TGTGCCTGGAACCAACAGGGCGAGCAGTACTTC.

The CDR3 region has the DNA TGTGCCAGCAGCCCCCCCGGGACTAGCGGGGTTACAGATACGCAGTATTTT. This codes for CASSPPGTSGVTDTQYF. The rearrangement links TRBV11-2 to TRBJ2-3; the match to TRBD2 covers 13 bases. The CDR3 runs 17 residues. Trimming removed 5 bases from V and 3 bases from J; junction bases left unmatched: 8. Germline CDR1 SGHAT, CDR2 FQNNGV.

This sequence joins TRBV29-1 and TRBJ2-3, with TRBD2 matching over 7 bases. This CDR3 region has 14 residues. After removal of 7 bases from V and 7 bases from J, the junction contained 14 bases not matched to a gene. The germline V gene has CDR1 SQVTM and CDR2 ANQGSEA. Here the CDR3 reads CSADRSGMLNTQYF. CDR3 DNA: TGCAGCGCTGACAGAAGCGGGATGTTAAATACGCAGTATTTT.

The chain combines TRBV24-1 with TRBJ2-1; TRBD2 agrees at 12 bases. V shed 3 bases and J 1 base; nucleotides not matched to a gene: 9. The CDR3 length is 19 residues. Germline values: CDR1 KGHDR, CDR2 SFDVKD. The CDR3 reads CATSDRTSGMGISYNEQFF. The CDR3 DNA reads TGTGCCACCAGTGATAGGACTAGCGGGATGGGCATATCCTACAATGAGCAGTTCTTC.

This clone came up a few times. This sample also contains other DNA sequences that code for the same CDR3. The V call is TRBV9, the J call TRBJ1-6, with 8 bases lining up with TRBD1. CDR3 length: 13 residues. V shed 4 bases, J shed 11 bases, and the junction held 5 bases outside the gene matches. The V gene's germline CDR1 is SGDLS and CDR2 YYNGEE. The CDR3 loop reads CASSSRQGTPLHF. The CDR3 bases are TGTGCCAGCAGCTCTCGACAGGGGACACCCCTCCACTTT.

The rearrangement links TRBV10-1 to TRBJ1-1, with 7 bases aligning to TRBD1. Per the germline V gene, CDR1 is WNHNN and CDR2 is SYGVQD (reference sequence). Germline trimming cut 3 bases from V and 0 bases from J; bases unmatched to any gene: 1. The CDR3 runs to 14 residues. The DNA of the CDR3 is TGCGCCAGCAGTGAAGGGGGCCTGAACACTGAAGCTTTCTTT. It is translated as CASSEGGLNTEAFF.

J is TRBJ2-7 and V is TRBV29-1; D is perhaps TRBD1 (6 bases). This CDR3 region has 13 residues. Between the trimmed V and J ends, which lost 5 bases and 4 bases, there was a span of 15 bases. Germline-derived CDR1 and CDR2 are SQVTM and ANQGSEA. CDR3 sequence (DNA): TGCAGCGTTACCGGGACACTTGAGTACGAGCAGTACTTC. Translating it yields CSVTGTLEYEQYF.

The J gene is TRBJ2-7, the V gene TRBV7-2, with 13 bases aligning to TRBD2. V lost 1 base to trimming and J lost 5 bases; unmatched junction nucleotides: 5. Germline loops: CDR1 SGHTA, CDR2 FQGNSA. The CDR3 contains 16 residues. CDR3: CASSLGRLAGGNEQYF. In DNA, the CDR3 is TGTGCCAGCAGCTTAGGCCGACTAGCGGGAGGCAACGAGCAGTACTTC.

V usage is TRBV9 and J usage is TRBJ2-5; no definite D call. Germline V gives CDR1 SGDLS, CDR2 YYNGEE. There are 15 residues in the CDR3. Trimming stripped 0 bases from V and 4 bases from J, with 13 bases between. In DNA, the CDR3 is TGTGCCAGCAGCGTAGACGTGGGCAGAGTAGAGACCCAGTACTTC. It encodes CASSVDVGRVETQYF.

The sample holds a few counts of this clone. J is TRBJ1-2 and V is TRBV7-9; no definite D call. V lost 5 bases and J 2 bases, leaving 12 bases between the germline ends. The CDR3 consists of 14 residues. Germline loops: CDR1 SEHNR, CDR2 FQNEAQ (reference sequence). The DNA for the CDR3 is TGTGCCAGCAGCACTAGGATCCGGAACTATGGCTACACCTTC. Translation: CASSTRIRNYGYTF.

The rearrangement links TRBV7-9 to TRBJ2-1; D not resolved. CDR1 SEHNR and CDR2 FQNEAQ come from the germline V gene (reference sequence). Trimming shortened V by 5 bases and J by 5 bases, and 10 bases separated the two germline ends. This CDR3 region has 13 residues. The CDR3 spells CASSLGSDNEQFF. CDR3 sequence (DNA): TGTGCCAGCAGCCTCGGGTCCGACAATGAGCAGTTCTTC.